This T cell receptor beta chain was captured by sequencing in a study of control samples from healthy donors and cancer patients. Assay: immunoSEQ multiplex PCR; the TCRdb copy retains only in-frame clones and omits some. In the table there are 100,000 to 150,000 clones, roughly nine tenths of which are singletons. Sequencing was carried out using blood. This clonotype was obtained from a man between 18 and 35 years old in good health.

The CDR3 reads CASSLGPGENTEAFF. In nucleotides, the CDR3 is TGTGCCAGCAGCTTAGGGCCGGGTGAGAACACTGAAGCTTTCTTT. The rearrangement links TRBV11-2 to TRBJ1-1, with D unclear. Trimming cost V 1 base and J 1 base, with 10 bases left between them. CDR1 is SGHAT and CDR2 is FQNNGV in the germline V gene. The CDR3 is made up of 15 amino acids.